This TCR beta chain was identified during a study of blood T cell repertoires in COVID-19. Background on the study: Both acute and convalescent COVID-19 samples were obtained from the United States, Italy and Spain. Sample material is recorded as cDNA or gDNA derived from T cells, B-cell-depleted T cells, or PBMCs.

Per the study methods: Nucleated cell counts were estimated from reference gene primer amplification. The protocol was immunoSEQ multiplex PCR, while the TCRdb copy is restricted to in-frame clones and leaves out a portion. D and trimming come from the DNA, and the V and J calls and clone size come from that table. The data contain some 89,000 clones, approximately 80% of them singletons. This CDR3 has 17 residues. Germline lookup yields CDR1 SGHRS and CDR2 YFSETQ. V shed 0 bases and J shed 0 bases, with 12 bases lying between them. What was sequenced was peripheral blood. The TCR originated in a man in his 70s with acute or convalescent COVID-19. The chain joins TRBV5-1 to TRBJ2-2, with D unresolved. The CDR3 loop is CASSLDSEEANTGELFF. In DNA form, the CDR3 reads TGCGCCAGCAGCTTGGATAGTGAAGAAGCGAACACCGGGGAGCTGTTTTTT.